This TCR beta chain was found in a study of blood T cell repertoires in COVID-19. For the study at large: Sample material is recorded as cDNA or gDNA derived from T cells, B-cell-depleted T cells, or PBMCs.

Trimming stripped 1 base from V and 0 bases from J, with 7 bases between. Germline lookup yields CDR1 SGHTA and CDR2 FQGTGA. CDR3 length: 14 residues. Data came from immunoSEQ multiplex PCR; TCRdb stores just in-frame clones and leaves some out. This sample carries some 400,000 clones, approximately 89% of them seen once, and the ten largest clones take 0.8% to 0.9%. Participant ages covered about 18 to 89 years across 20 to 25 US areas. Someone with COVID-19 had been met by exposed participants within 2 weeks before study entry. This clone was observed a few times. The rearrangement links TRBV7-3 to TRBJ2-7; D gene uncertain. The source of this sequence is a woman aged 40 to 55 who had been exposed to COVID-19. The source material was PBMCs or T cells enriched from blood (not recorded which). This CDR3 reads CASSLNGYSYEQYF. The CDR3 DNA reads TGTGCCAGCAGCTTAAACGGTTACTCCTACGAGCAGTACTTC.